The T cell receptor beta chain described here comes from a study of shared clonotypes between healthy human individuals. Study overall: CD4 naive and memory got three plates each, CD8 naive two, CD8 memory one. Overall study findings and caveats: A handful of donors held around 5% of naive CD4 clonotypes in common. Rarefaction analysis demonstrated incomplete sorted-subset sequencing notwithstanding large depth. What limited the represented genetic and exposure-history diversity was the small number of donors.

The assay was immunoSEQ multiplex PCR, and TCRdb's table has in-frame clones only and misses some. The sample records 550,000 to 750,000 clones, 92% being singletons. CD8 cells regarded as naive lacked CD45RO, were positively chosen for CCR7, and omitted terminally differentiated effector memory CD45RA+ cells. There are 14 residues in the CDR3. The germline V gene encodes CDR1 SGHNT and CDR2 YYREEE (reference sequence). The ends were cut back, 4 bases at V and 5 bases at J, with 16 bases in the middle. About this clone itself: Its antigen remains unknown.

The sequence derives from a man aged 30 to 39 in good health. The V and J genes are TRBV5-4 and TRBJ2-7; weak D call: TRBD1 (5 bases). The material sequenced was naive CD8+ T cells sorted from blood. As DNA, the CDR3 is TGTGCCAGCAGCCAGCCGGCAGGGATGGACGAGCAGTACTTC. Translation: CASSQPAGMDEQYF.